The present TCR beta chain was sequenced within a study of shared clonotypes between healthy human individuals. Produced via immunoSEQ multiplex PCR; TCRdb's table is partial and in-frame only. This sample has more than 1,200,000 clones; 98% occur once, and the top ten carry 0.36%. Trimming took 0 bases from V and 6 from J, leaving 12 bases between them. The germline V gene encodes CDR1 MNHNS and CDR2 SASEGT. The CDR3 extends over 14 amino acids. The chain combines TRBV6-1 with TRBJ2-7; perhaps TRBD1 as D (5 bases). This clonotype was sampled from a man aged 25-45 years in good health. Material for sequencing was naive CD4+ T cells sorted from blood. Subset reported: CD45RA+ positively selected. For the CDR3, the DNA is TGTGCCAGCAGTGAAGCGCTTACAGGAAGCGAGCAGTACTTC. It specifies CASSEALTGSEQYF.